This is a list of T cell receptor beta chains from one sample in a study of cytomegalovirus exposure and HLA in healthy donors. Sequencing was performed with immunoSEQ multiplex PCR; in TCRdb, only in-frame clones are kept and a portion is missing. Of over 150,000 clones listed, more than 70% are singletons. Sequenced input: PBMCs. The origin of the receptors is a human donor in good health. CDR3s include the opening cysteine and the closing phenylalanine or tryptophan. Each record gives: clone size, V gene, D gene, J gene, CDR3 length, CDR3 protein, CDR3 DNA. A D gene is named only where the DNA matches it firmly. Size is omitted from some rows. Given values are once, few, many or a class for expanded clones.

NA	TRBV30	NA	TRBJ2-7	11	CAWSPGFEQYF	TGTGCCTGGAGTCCAGGGTTCGAGCAGTACTTC
once	TRBV6-5	TRBD2	TRBJ2-1	15	CASSYGGGRYNEQFF	TGTGCCAGCAGTTACGGTGGCGGGAGGTACAATGAGCAGTTCTTC
NA	TRBV4-3	NA	TRBJ1-6	20	CASSQDPPGGSSSYNSPLHF	TGCGCCAGCAGCCAAGATCCTCCTGGAGGCTCCAGCTCCTATAATTCACCCCTCCACTTT
NA	TRBV7-7	NA	TRBJ2-2	14	CASSHDLSAGELFF	TGTGCCAGCAGCCACGATCTATCGGCCGGGGAGCTGTTTTTT
NA	TRBV9	TRBD1	TRBJ2-7	14	CASSQTGGLGEQYF	TGTGCCAGCAGCCAGACAGGGGGCTTGGGTGAGCAGTACTTC
NA	TRBV7-3	NA	TRBJ2-7	16	CASSHCHRAPTDEQYF	TGTGCCAGCAGCCACTGTCACAGGGCCCCTACGGACGAGCAGTACTTC
NA	TRBV19	NA	TRBJ1-2	15	CASSMSEVRFYGYTF	TGTGCCAGTAGTATGTCCGAGGTTAGGTTCTATGGCTACACCTTC
NA	TRBV21-1	NA	TRBJ2-4	17	CASRNLGTGEGENIQYF	TGTGCCAGCAGAAACCTAGGGACAGGGGAGGGTGAAAACATTCAGTACTTC
NA	TRBV2	TRBD2	TRBJ2-7	15	CASSETSGDPYEQYF	TGTGCCAGCAGTGAAACTAGCGGGGACCCCTACGAGCAGTACTTC
NA	TRBV7-9	NA	TRBJ2-2	14	CASSLTQVPGELFF	TGTGCCAGCAGCTTAACTCAGGTCCCCGGGGAGCTGTTTTTT
NA	TRBV5-1	TRBD2	TRBJ2-7	15	CASSLAGNSGSEQYF	TGCGCCAGCAGCTTGGCCGGCAATAGCGGGAGCGAGCAGTACTTC
NA	TRBV27	TRBD1	TRBJ2-7	14	CASTYRQGANEQYF	TGTGCCAGCACCTATCGACAGGGGGCTAACGAGCAGTACTTC
NA	TRBV7-6	TRBD1	TRBJ1-1	15	CASTLGQSMNTEAFF	TGTGCCAGCACCTTGGGACAGAGCATGAACACTGAAGCTTTCTTT
NA	TRBV13	TRBD2	TRBJ2-4	15	CASSLSGEGSNIQYF	TGTGCCAGCAGCCTCAGCGGGGAAGGGAGTAACATTCAGTACTTC
NA	TRBV2	TRBD2	TRBJ2-5	18	CASIRMISGRSSQETQYF	TGTGCCAGCATTCGCATGATTAGCGGGAGGTCGTCCCAAGAGACCCAGTACTTC
NA	TRBV2	TRBD2	TRBJ2-5	15	CASSEEGGEQETQYF	TGTGCCAGCAGTGAGGAGGGAGGGGAACAAGAGACCCAGTACTTC
NA	TRBV5-1	NA	TRBJ2-2	16	CASRLTGTTNTGELFF	TGCGCCAGCAGGCTCACCGGGACAACGAACACCGGGGAGCTGTTTTTT
once	TRBV27	NA	TRBJ2-7	14	CASRSGVSLSEQYF	TGTGCCAGCAGATCAGGGGTGTCTCTTAGCGAGCAGTACTTC
NA	TRBV30	NA	TRBJ1-1	16	CAWQPLDSLGNTEAFF	TGTGCCTGGCAACCTCTAGATAGTCTGGGGAACACTGAAGCTTTCTTT
NA	TRBV28	TRBD2	TRBJ2-7	14	CASSPVGLAYEQYF	TGTGCCAGCAGTCCCGTGGGACTAGCTTACGAGCAGTACTTC
NA	TRBV6-6	TRBD2	TRBJ2-7	16	CASSYRGGGGLRGQYF	TGTGCCAGCAGTTACCGGGGGGGCGGGGGACTACGTGGGCAGTACTTC
NA	TRBV27	TRBD1	TRBJ2-7	15	CASSFRDRGIYEQYF	TGTGCCAGCAGTTTCAGGGACAGGGGTATTTACGAGCAGTACTTC
few	TRBV7-9	TRBD2	TRBJ2-1	14	CASSRASGYNEQFF	TGTGCCAGCAGCAGGGCTAGCGGTTACAATGAGCAGTTCTTC
NA	TRBV25-1	NA	TRBJ2-5	15	CASSESWGVGETQYF	TGTGCCAGCAGTGAATCCTGGGGGGTGGGAGAGACCCAGTACTTC
NA	TRBV28	NA	TRBJ1-6	14	CASSWGVGALSLHF	TGTGCCAGCAGTTGGGGGGTAGGAGCGTTGTCCCTCCACTTT
once	TRBV19	NA	TRBJ2-5	11	CASSIRETQYF	TGTGCCAGTAGTATTCGGGAGACCCAGTACTTC
NA	TRBV20-1	TRBD1	TRBJ2-5	11	CSMGQQETQYF	TGCAGCATGGGACAGCAAGAGACCCAGTACTTC
NA	TRBV7-3	TRBD2	TRBJ2-1	15	CASSLNGGDYNEQFF	TGTGCCAGCAGCTTAAATGGGGGGGATTACAATGAGCAGTTCTTC